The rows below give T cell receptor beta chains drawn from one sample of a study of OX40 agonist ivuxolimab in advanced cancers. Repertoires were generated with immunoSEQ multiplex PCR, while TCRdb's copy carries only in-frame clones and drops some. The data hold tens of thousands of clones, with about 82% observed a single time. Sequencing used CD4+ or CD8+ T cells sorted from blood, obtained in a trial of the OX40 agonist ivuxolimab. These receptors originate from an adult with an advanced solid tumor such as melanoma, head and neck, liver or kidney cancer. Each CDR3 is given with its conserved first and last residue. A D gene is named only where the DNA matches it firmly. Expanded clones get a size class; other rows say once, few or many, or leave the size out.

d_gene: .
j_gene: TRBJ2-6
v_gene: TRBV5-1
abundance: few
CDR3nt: TGCGCCAGCAGCCTGGGACGGTACTCTGGGGCCAACGTCCTGACTTTC
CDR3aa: CASSLGRYSGANVLTF

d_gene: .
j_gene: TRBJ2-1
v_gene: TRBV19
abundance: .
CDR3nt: TGTGCCAGTAGCGGGACCTCCTACAATGAGCAGTTCTTC
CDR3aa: CASSGTSYNEQFF

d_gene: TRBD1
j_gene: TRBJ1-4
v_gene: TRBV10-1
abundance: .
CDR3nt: TGCGCCAGCAGGGGGACAGGGGCTAATGAAAAACTGTTTTTT
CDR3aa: CASRGTGANEKLFF

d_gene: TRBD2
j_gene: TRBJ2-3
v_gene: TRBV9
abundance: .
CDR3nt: TGTGCCAGCAGCGTAGGAGCTAGCGGGATCACAGATACGCAGTATTTT
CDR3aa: CASSVGASGITDTQYF

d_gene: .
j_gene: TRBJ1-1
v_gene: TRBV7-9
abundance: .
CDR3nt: TGTGCCAGCAGCTTAATCATAAACACTGAAGCTTTCTTT
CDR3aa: CASSLIINTEAFF

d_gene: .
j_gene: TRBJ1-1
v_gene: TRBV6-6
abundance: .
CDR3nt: TGTGCCAGCAGAACGGGGCTAAACACTGAAGCTTTCTTT
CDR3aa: CASRTGLNTEAFF

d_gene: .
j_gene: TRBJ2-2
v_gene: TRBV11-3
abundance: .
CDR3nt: TGTGCCAGCAGCACAATCAGGGTTGGGGAGCTGTTTTTT
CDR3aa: CASSTIRVGELFF

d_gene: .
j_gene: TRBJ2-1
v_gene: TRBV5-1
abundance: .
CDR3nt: TGCGCCAGCAGCCCCGACTCGGACAATGAGCAGTTCTTC
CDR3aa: CASSPDSDNEQFF

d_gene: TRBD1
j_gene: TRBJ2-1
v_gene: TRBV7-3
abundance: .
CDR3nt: TGTGCCAGCAGCCGAGGGACAGCTAATGAGCAGTTCTTC
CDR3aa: CASSRGTANEQFF

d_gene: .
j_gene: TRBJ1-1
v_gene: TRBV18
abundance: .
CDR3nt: TGTGCCAGCTCACCAGGCCAAGGGGCCTTGAACACTGAAGCTTTCTTT
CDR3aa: CASSPGQGALNTEAFF